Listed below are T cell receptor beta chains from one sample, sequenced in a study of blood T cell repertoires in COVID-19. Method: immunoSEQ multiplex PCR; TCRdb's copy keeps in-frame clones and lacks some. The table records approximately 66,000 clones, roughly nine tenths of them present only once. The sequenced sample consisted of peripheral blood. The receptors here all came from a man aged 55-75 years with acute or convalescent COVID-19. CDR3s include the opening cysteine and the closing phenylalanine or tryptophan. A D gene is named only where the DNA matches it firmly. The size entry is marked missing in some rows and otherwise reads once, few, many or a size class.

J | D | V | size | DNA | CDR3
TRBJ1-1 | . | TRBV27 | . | TGTGCCAGCAGTTCCCTGTCCCTCGTCTCGGTAACTGAAGCTTTCTTT | CASSSLSLVSVTEAFF
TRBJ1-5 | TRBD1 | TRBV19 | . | TGTGCCAGTAGCCAGCTCAGGACAGGGCGTTATAGCAATCAGCCCCAGCATTTT | CASSQLRTGRYSNQPQHF
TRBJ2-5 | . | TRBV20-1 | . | TGCAGTGCTACTAACCAGACCCAGTACTTC | CSATNQTQYF
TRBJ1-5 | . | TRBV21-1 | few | TGTGCCAGCAGCAAAAATCCTGGAGGTCAAAATCAGCCCCAGCATTTT | CASSKNPGGQNQPQHF
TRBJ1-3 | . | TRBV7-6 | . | TGTGCCAGCAGCGTCTCGAGAAGTACTGGAAACACCATATATTTT | CASSVSRSTGNTIYF
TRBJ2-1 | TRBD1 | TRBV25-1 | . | TGTGCCAGCAGTTCGACAGGGCCCTACAATGAGCAGTTCTTC | CASSSTGPYNEQFF
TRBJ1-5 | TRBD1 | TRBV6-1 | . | TGTGCCAGCAGTGATGGGGACAGGGGCTACAATCAGCCCCAGCATTTT | CASSDGDRGYNQPQHF
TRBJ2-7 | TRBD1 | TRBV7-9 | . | TGTGCCAGCAGCTTATTCACAGGGGACGCCTACGAGCAGTACTTC | CASSLFTGDAYEQYF
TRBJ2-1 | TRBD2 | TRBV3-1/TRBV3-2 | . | TGTGCCAGCAGCCAAGCCGCTAGTCTCGGGGGGAATGAGCAGTTCTTC | CASSQAASLGGNEQFF
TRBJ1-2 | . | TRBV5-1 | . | TGCGCCAGCAGGGCTGAATATGGCTACACCTTC | CASRAEYGYTF
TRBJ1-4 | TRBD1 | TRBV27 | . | TGTGCCAGTGGGGGACAGGCCCTTGAAAAACTGTTTTTT | CASGGQALEKLFF
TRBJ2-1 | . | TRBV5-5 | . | TGTGCCAGCAGCTCCCGTTTTGATGAGCAGTTCTTC | CASSSRFDEQFF
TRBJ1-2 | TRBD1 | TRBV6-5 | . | TGTGCCAGCAGAGGACAGGAATATCTTGGCTACACCTTC | CASRGQEYLGYTF
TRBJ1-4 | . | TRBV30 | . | TGTGCCTGGAGTTACCCCTCCCCTTTAGCAACTAATGAAAAACTGTTTTTT | CAWSYPSPLATNEKLFF
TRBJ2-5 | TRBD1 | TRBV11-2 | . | TGTGCCAGCAGCTCGGACAGGGGGGCAGAGACCCAGTACTTC | CASSSDRGAETQYF
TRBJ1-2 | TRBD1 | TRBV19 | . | TGTGCCAGTATGAAGACAGGGGAAGGCTATGGCTACACCTTC | CASMKTGEGYGYTF
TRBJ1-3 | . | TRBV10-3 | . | TGTGCCATCAGTGAGTCGATCAGGGCGCGAAACACCATATATTTT | CAISESIRARNTIYF
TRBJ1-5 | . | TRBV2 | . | TGTGCCAGCAGTGAAGAGGGGGGGCATCAGCCCCAGCATTTT | CASSEEGGHQPQHF
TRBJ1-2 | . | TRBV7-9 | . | TGTGCCAGCAGCATGGGGGGGATTAACTATGGCTACACCTTC | CASSMGGINYGYTF
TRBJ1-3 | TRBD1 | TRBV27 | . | TGTGCCAGCAGGCAGACAGGGTCTGGAAACACCATATATTTT | CASRQTGSGNTIYF
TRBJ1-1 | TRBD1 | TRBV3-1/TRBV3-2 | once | TGTGCCAGCAGCCAGGGGACAGGGTTTATGAACACTGAAGCTTTCTTT | CASSQGTGFMNTEAFF
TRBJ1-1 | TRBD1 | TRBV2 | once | TGTGCCAGCAGCGACGACAGGGGGAACACTGAAGCTTTCTTT | CASSDDRGNTEAFF
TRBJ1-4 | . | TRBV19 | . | TGTGCCAGTAGCTCCCCGGGGTTCTTGGATGAAAAACTGTTTTTT | CASSSPGFLDEKLFF
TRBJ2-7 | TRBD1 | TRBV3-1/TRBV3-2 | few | TGTGCCAGCAGCCAGGGTTACAGGGGAATAAACGAGCAGTACTTC | CASSQGYRGINEQYF
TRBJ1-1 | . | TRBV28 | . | TGTGCCAGCAGTTTTAAGGGGCCCAGAAGCATGAACACTGAAGCTTTCTTT | CASSFKGPRSMNTEAFF
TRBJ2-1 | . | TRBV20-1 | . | TGCAGTGCTAGTTGGACAGTGGACAATGAGCAGTTCTTC | CSASWTVDNEQFF
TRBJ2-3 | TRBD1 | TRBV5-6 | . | TGTGCCAGCAGCTTTCAGGGGGCGTTCACAGATACGCAGTATTTT | CASSFQGAFTDTQYF
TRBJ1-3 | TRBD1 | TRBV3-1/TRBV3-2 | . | TGTGCCAGCAGCCCGGGACAGGTGGTCTCTGGAAACACCATATATTTT | CASSPGQVVSGNTIYF
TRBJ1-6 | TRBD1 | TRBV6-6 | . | TGTGCCAGCAGGGGGACAGACTATAATTCACCCCTCCACTTT | CASRGTDYNSPLHF
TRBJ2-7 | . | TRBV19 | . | TGTGCCAGTAGTATAAGTCACAGAGCCTACGAGCAGTACTTC | CASSISHRAYEQYF
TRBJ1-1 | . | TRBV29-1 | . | TGCAGCGTTAGCCCCAGGGGCCTCACTGAAGCTTTCTTT | CSVSPRGLTEAFF
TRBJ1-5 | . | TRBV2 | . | TGTGCCAGCAGTGATCCGGGGGGCGCGGGCAATCAGCCCCAGCATTTT | CASSDPGGAGNQPQHF
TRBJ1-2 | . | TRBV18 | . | TGTGTCAGCTCACCAGGAGGCCCCGGCTACACCTTC | CVSSPGGPGYTF
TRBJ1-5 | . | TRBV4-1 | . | TGCGCCAGCAGCCAAGGGCCACTTGGGGCACCCCAGCATTTT | CASSQGPLGAPQHF
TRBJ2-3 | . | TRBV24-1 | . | TGTGCCACCAGTGATGGCAGGGGACATACGCAGTATTTT | CATSDGRGHTQYF
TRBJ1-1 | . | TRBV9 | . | TGTGCCAGCAGCGTAGAAGGACCGGGGGCTGAAGCTTTCTTT | CASSVEGPGAEAFF
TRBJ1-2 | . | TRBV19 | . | TGTGCCAGTACCTCGGGAGGCCCCTATGGCTACACCTTC | CASTSGGPYGYTF
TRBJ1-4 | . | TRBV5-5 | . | TGTGCCAGCAGCTTCCTACTGGCTAATGAAAAACTGTTTTTT | CASSFLLANEKLFF
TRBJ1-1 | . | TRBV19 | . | TGTGCCAGTAGCCCCCGTGGGAGAGTAGCCTCTATGAACACTGAAGCTTTCTTT | CASSPRGRVASMNTEAFF
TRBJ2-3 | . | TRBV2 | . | TGTGCCAGCAGGTCGTTCGGGAGTAGATACACAGATACGCAGTATTTT | CASRSFGSRYTDTQYF
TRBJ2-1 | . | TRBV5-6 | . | TGTGCCAGCAGCTTGGAGGGGGGGACTATCTACAATGAGCAGTTCTTC | CASSLEGGTIYNEQFF
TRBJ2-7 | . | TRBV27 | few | TGTGCCAGCAGTTCCAGGGGCTTATCCTACGAGCAGTACTTC | CASSSRGLSYEQYF
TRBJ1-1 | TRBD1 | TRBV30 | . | TGTGCCTGGACAAAGGACAGGGCGGTCTCTCAAGCTTTCTTT | CAWTKDRAVSQAFF
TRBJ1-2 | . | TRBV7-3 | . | TGTGCCAGCAGCCAGCAGGTCGGTCATGGCTACACCTTC | CASSQQVGHGYTF
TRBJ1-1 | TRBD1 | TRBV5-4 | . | TGTGCCAGCAGCTTGCCCAACGGACAGGCGAACGACAAAGCTTTCTTT | CASSLPNGQANDKAFF
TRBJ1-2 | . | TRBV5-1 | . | TGCGCCAGCAGCTTCGGGGGTGATGGCTACACCTTC | CASSFGGDGYTF